These 30 T cell receptor beta chains originate from one sample sequenced in a study of blood T cell repertoires in COVID-19. Using immunoSEQ multiplex PCR, the repertoire was profiled, and TCRdb retains in-frame clones only, with some absent. In the table there are 100,000 or so clones, 87% of which are singletons. Sequenced sample: peripheral blood. Every receptor here comes from a man aged 45-60 years with active COVID-19.

The chain uses TRBV5-4 and TRBJ1-1; no firm D call. This CDR3 has 15 amino acids. The germline V gene has CDR1 SGHNT and CDR2 YYREEE (reference sequence). V was pared by 0 bases and J by 6 bases, with 15 bases between. For the CDR3, the DNA is TGTGCCAGCAGCTTGGAACGGGGAGAGTTGGCTGAAGCTTTCTTT. Its protein product is CASSLERGELAEAFF.

A single count supports this clone. The chain links TRBV27 to TRBJ2-7, with TRBD1 matching over 8 bases. The CDR3 sequence is 16 residues long. Germline V gene data show CDR1 as MNHEY and CDR2 as SMNVEV (reference sequence). V lost 5 bases to trimming and J lost 7 bases; unmatched junction nucleotides: 16. CDR3 sequence (DNA): TGTGCCAGCAGTCACCGGACAGGGCCGAGGTTGGAGGAGCAGTACTTC. This encodes CASSHRTGPRLEEQYF.

The chain recombines TRBV25-1 with TRBJ1-4; 9 bases agree with TRBD1. With 1 base clipped from V and 8 bases from J, the junction kept 5 bases outside the gene matches. The CDR3 sequence is 15 residues long. Germline V gene sequence: CDR1 MGHDK, CDR2 SYGVNS. CDR3 region: CASSELGQGQEKLFF. CDR3 coding DNA: TGTGCCAGCAGTGAATTAGGACAGGGGCAAGAAAAACTGTTTTTT.

Comments on this clone: An end of the junction does not agree with germline; a read error may underlie this. This sequence joins TRBV9 and TRBJ2-2, with TRBD1 matching 9 bases. The CDR3 totals 15 residues. Germline V lookup: CDR1 SGDLS, CDR2 YYNGEE. The CDR3 sequence is CASSDDRGNPGELFF. The CDR3, as DNA: TGTGCCAGCAGCGACGACAGGGGGAACCCCGGGGAGCTGTTTTTT.

This sequence joins TRBV10-3 and TRBJ1-1; D remains unclear. With 4 bases removed from V and 11 bases from J, the gap between germline ends came to 17 bases. The CDR3 contains 13 residues. Germline-derived CDR1 and CDR2 are ENHRY and SYGVKD. CDR3 bases: TGTGCCATCAGTGGGTCGGGCCAACCATTGGCTTTCTTT. This translates into CAISGSGQPLAFF.

The chain combines TRBV5-4 with TRBJ1-2; tentative D call: TRBD1 (6 bases). Trimming stripped 2 bases from V and 0 bases from J, with 17 bases between. Germline CDR1 reads SGHNT; CDR2 reads YYREEE (reference sequence). This CDR3 contains 17 residues. The CDR3 DNA is TGTGCCAGCAGCTTTGGGGGCCAGCCTCCTACTAACTATGGCTACACCTTC. Translated: CASSFGGQPPTNYGYTF.

The chain links TRBV14 to TRBJ1-2; TRBD1 aligns across 9 bases. Trimming removed 4 bases from V and 4 bases from J; junction bases left unmatched: 7. Germline CDR1 SGHDN, CDR2 FVKESK. CDR3 length: 15 amino acids. The CDR3, as DNA: TGTGCCAGCAGCCCACCGGGACAGGGATCCTATGGCTACACCTTC. As protein: CASSPPGQGSYGYTF.

This chain links TRBV19 with TRBJ1-2; D unresolved. The CDR3 length is 15 residues. V lost 1 base to trimming and J lost 6 bases, with 15 bases between them. The germline gives CDR1 LNHDA, CDR2 SQIVND (reference sequence). CDR3 in amino acids: CASSIGPTRSNGYTF. CDR3 DNA: TGTGCCAGTAGTATAGGACCGACTCGATCGAATGGCTACACCTTC.

This clone was found once. Compared with germline, one end of the junction differs, possibly owing to a read error. This rearrangement joins TRBV19 to TRBJ1-1; 7 bases agree with TRBD1. There are 13 residues in the CDR3. Germline V gene sequence: CDR1 LNHDA, CDR2 SQIVND (reference sequence). The CDR3 coding sequence is TGTGCCAGTAGGGGACAGTTGAACGCTGAAGCTTTCTTT. Amino acid sequence: CASRGQLNAEAFF.

The gene calls are TRBV5-1 and TRBJ1-5; D is unclear. The germline V and J ends were trimmed by 4 bases and 7 bases, with 15 bases remaining between them. Germline assignment: CDR1 SGHRS and CDR2 YFSETQ. The CDR3 has 14 amino acids. CDR3 nucleotide sequence: TGCGCCAGCAGCCAACAAGCGGGTGAACAGCCCCAGCATTTT. Residues: CASSQQAGEQPQHF. Together with reference TRBV5-1 and TRBJ1-5, the CDR3 gives the full variable domain: KAGVTQTPRYLIKTRGQQVTLSCSPISGHRSVSWYQQTPGQGLQFLFEYFSETQRNKGNFPGRFSGRQFSNSRSEMNVSTLELGDSALYLCASSQQAGEQPQHFGDGTRLSIL.

The rearrangement uses TRBV28 and TRBJ1-6; D is uncertain. V shed 6 bases and J shed 6 bases, with 6 bases lying between them. Germline V gene sequence: CDR1 MDHEN, CDR2 SYDVKM. The CDR3 is 12 amino acids. CDR3 amino acids: CASRALNSPLHF. CDR3 DNA: TGTGCCAGCAGGGCCCTTAATTCACCCCTCCACTTT. The complete variable domain, with remaining parts taken from reference TRBV28 and TRBJ1-6, reads DVKVTQSSRYLVKRTGEKVFLECVQDMDHENMFWYRQDPGLGLRLIYFSYDVKMKEKGDIPEGYSVSREKKERFSLILESASTNQTSMYLCASRALNSPLHFGNGTRLTVT.

This rearrangement joins TRBV6-5 to TRBJ2-7, with 9 positions matching TRBD1. The germline V gene encodes CDR1 MNHEY and CDR2 SVGAGI. The V and J ends lost 5 bases and 6 bases, in that order; junction bases with no gene match: 2. The CDR3 runs to 12 residues. For the CDR3, the DNA is TGTGCCAGCAGTCGGGGACAGGGCGAGCAGTACTTC. Protein product: CASSRGQGEQYF.

The chain uses TRBV7-2 and TRBJ2-5, with D maybe TRBD1 (5 bases). Germline assignment: CDR1 SGHTA and CDR2 FQGNSA. CDR3 length: 15 amino acids. V lost 4 bases and J 5 bases, leaving 17 bases between the germline ends. CDR3 protein: CASSSKGLFRETQYF. The CDR3 bases are TGTGCCAGCAGCTCAAAGGGGCTCTTTCGGGAGACCCAGTACTTC. The full variable domain, completed using reference TRBV7-2 and TRBJ2-5, is GAGVSQSPSNKVTEKGKDVELRCDPISGHTALYWYRQSLGQGLEFLIYFQGNSAPDKSGLPSDRFSAERTGGSVSTLTIQRTQQEDSAVYLCASSSKGLFRETQYFGPGTRLLVL.

The chain employs TRBV6-5 and TRBJ1-2; D remains unclear. The CDR3 totals 13 residues. The V gene's germline CDR1 is MNHEY and CDR2 SVGAGI. Trimming pared 6 bases from V and 2 bases from J, leaving 10 bases between. The DNA of the CDR3 is TGTGCCAGCAGCCTCAGACTAAACTATGGCTACACCTTC. Amino acid sequence: CASSLRLNYGYTF.

CDR3 in amino acids: CASSEPSGAGETQYF. DNA of the CDR3: TGTGCCAGCTCAGAACCCTCAGGGGCGGGAGAGACCCAGTACTTC. V and J are TRBV5-5 and TRBJ2-5; perhaps TRBD1 as D (6 bases). The germline V gene encodes CDR1 SGHKS and CDR2 YYEKEE (reference sequence). V lost 7 bases to trimming and J lost 4 bases, with 20 bases between them. The CDR3 has 15 residues. The whole variable domain, remainder taken from reference TRBV5-5 and TRBJ2-5, is DAGVTQSPTHLIKTRGQQVTLRCSPISGHKSVSWYQQVLGQGPQFIFQYYEKEERGRGNFPDRFSARQFPNYSSELNVNALLLGDSALYLCASSEPSGAGETQYFGPGTRLLVL.

This sequence joins TRBV6-5 and TRBJ2-2, with TRBD2 as a possible D gene (6 bases). Trimming left V 5 bases short and J 5 bases short, with 15 bases between. This CDR3 is 15 amino acids long. Germline V gene lookup returns CDR1 MNHEY and CDR2 SVGAGI. CDR3 in DNA: TGTGCCAGCAGTCCGACTAGAACGCCAACCGGGGAGCTGTTTTTT. It specifies CASSPTRTPTGELFF.

The chain carries TRBV6-5 and TRBJ2-3; D not certain. This CDR3 is 15 amino acids long. Germline-derived CDR1 and CDR2 are MNHEY and SVGAGI. Between the trimmed V and J ends, which lost 4 bases and 0 bases, there was a span of 11 bases. This CDR3 reads CASSFKTSSTDTQYF. The CDR3 DNA is TGTGCCAGCAGTTTCAAGACTTCTAGCACAGATACGCAGTATTTT.

The chain combines TRBV7-9 with TRBJ1-1, with D unresolved. CDR1 and CDR2 (germline): SEHNR, FQNEAQ (reference sequence). Trimming left V 5 bases short and J 1 base short, with 14 bases between. The CDR3 is 15 residues long. In DNA form, the CDR3 reads TGTGCCAGCAGCCCTTTAACAGAGGGGAACACTGAAGCTTTCTTT. Residues: CASSPLTEGNTEAFF.

V and J are TRBV19 and TRBJ2-5, with 12 bases identical to TRBD2. CDR1 and CDR2 (germline): LNHDA, SQIVND (reference sequence). V was clipped by 3 bases and J by 0 bases; unmatched bases: 2. The CDR3 extends over 16 amino acids. The CDR3 DNA sequence: TGTGCCAGTAGTATTCTAGCGGGGGGGCACCAAGAGACCCAGTACTTC. The encoded protein is CASSILAGGHQETQYF. Full variable domain (rest looked up from reference TRBV19 and TRBJ2-5): DGGITQSPKYLFRKEGQNVTLSCEQNLNHDAMYWYRQDPGQGLRLIYYSQIVNDFQKGDIAEGYSVSREKKESFPLTVTSAQKNPTAFYLCASSILAGGHQETQYFGPGTRLLVL.

This clone has just a few counts. This sequence joins TRBV11-2 and TRBJ2-1; D may be TRBD1 (6 bases). This CDR3 is built from 14 residues. Germline V lookup: CDR1 SGHAT, CDR2 FQNNGV. The V end lost 2 bases, the J end lost 7 bases, and 12 bases lay between the germline ends. The CDR3 loop reads CASSLIGTRNEQFF. The DNA for the CDR3 is TGTGCCAGCAGCTTAATCGGGACAAGAAATGAGCAGTTCTTC.

The V call is TRBV24-1, the J call TRBJ1-2, with D uncertain. There are 13 residues in the CDR3. Looked up from germline, CDR1 is KGHDR and CDR2 is SFDVKD. V was pared by 7 bases and J by 4 bases, with 12 bases between. CDR3 sequence (DNA): TGTGCCACCAGCGGAGGGCCCGGCTATGGCTACACCTTC. Translating gives CATSGGPGYGYTF.

The rearrangement uses TRBV7-9 and TRBJ2-7; D is possibly TRBD1 (6 bases). Trimming took 8 bases from V and 3 from J, leaving 14 bases between them. The CDR3 is 13 residues long. Germline-derived CDR1 and CDR2 are SEHNR and FQNEAQ (reference sequence). CDR3 coding DNA: TGTGCCAGCGGACGGACAGAGGGCTACGAGCAGTACTTC. Its protein is CASGRTEGYEQYF.

This chain uses TRBV7-8 with TRBJ2-7; D call uncertain. CDR1 is SGHVS, CDR2 FQNEAQ, per germline. V shed 2 bases and J shed 3 bases, with 8 bases lying between them. The CDR3 length is 13 residues. CDR3 nucleotide sequence: TGTGCCAGCAGCTTACGCCAGGTCTACGAGCAGTACTTC. Residues: CASSLRQVYEQYF.

The V and J genes are TRBV5-4 and TRBJ2-3, with D possibly TRBD1 on 5 matching bases. V dropped 4 bases and J dropped 6 bases, with 18 bases sitting between them. The germline V gene has CDR1 SGHNT and CDR2 YYREEE (reference sequence). The CDR3 loop spans 15 amino acids. In nucleotides, the CDR3 is TGTGCCAGCAGCCTACCACGAGCAGGGTGGGATACGCAGTATTTT. Residues: CASSLPRAGWDTQYF.

The chain has TRBV27 and TRBJ2-5, with 10 nucleotides matching TRBD2. This CDR3 is built from 14 residues. Germline loops: CDR1 MNHEY, CDR2 SMNVEV (reference sequence). After removal of 8 bases from V and 4 bases from J, the junction contained 7 bases not matched to a gene. CDR3 sequence (DNA): TGTGCCAGCTCCAGCGGGGGGGCCGGAGAGACCCAGTACTTC. This translates into CASSSGGAGETQYF.

Only one count was recorded for this clone. The chain combines TRBV30 with TRBJ1-2; TRBD1 aligns across 8 bases. Trimming removed 4 bases from V and 4 bases from J; junction bases left unmatched: 8. CDR1 is GTSNPN, CDR2 SVGIG, per germline (reference sequence). This CDR3 spans 14 amino acids. CDR3: CAWITQGAGYGYTF. The CDR3 nucleotides are TGTGCCTGGATCACCCAGGGGGCGGGCTATGGCTACACCTTC.

This chain uses TRBV19 with TRBJ1-5, with 8 nucleotides matching TRBD1. Germline trimming cut 2 bases from V and 8 bases from J; bases unmatched to any gene: 8. The germline gives CDR1 LNHDA, CDR2 SQIVND (reference sequence). The CDR3 consists of 15 residues. The CDR3 protein is CASSISDRGGEPQHF. As DNA, the CDR3 is TGTGCCAGTAGTATATCCGACAGGGGTGGGGAGCCCCAGCATTTT. The variable domain in full, with the rest retrieved from reference TRBV19 and TRBJ1-5, is DGGITQSPKYLFRKEGQNVTLSCEQNLNHDAMYWYRQDPGQGLRLIYYSQIVNDFQKGDIAEGYSVSREKKESFPLTVTSAQKNPTAFYLCASSISDRGGEPQHFGDGTRLSIL.

A single count supports this clone. This chain links TRBV11-2 with TRBJ2-1; 10 bases agree with TRBD1. The CDR3 consists of 16 residues. Looked up from germline, CDR1 is SGHAT and CDR2 is FQNNGV. Trimming cost V 0 bases and J 8 bases; bases outside gene matches: 7. The CDR3 DNA reads as TGTGCCAGCAGCTTAGATCGGGACAGGGGTAGGGATGAGCAGTTCTTC. Its protein is CASSLDRDRGRDEQFF. Combining the CDR3 with reference TRBV11-2 and TRBJ2-1 gives the whole variable domain EAGVAQSPRYKIIEKRQSVAFWCNPISGHATLYWYQQILGQGPKLLIQFQNNGVVDDSQLPKDRFSAERLKGVDSTLKIQPAKLEDSAVYLCASSLDRDRGRDEQFFGPGTRLTVL.

The V gene is TRBV11-1, the J gene TRBJ2-2; D is undetermined. Trimming left V 2 bases short and J 1 base short, with 5 bases between. Per germline, CDR1 SGHAT and CDR2 FQDESV (reference sequence). The CDR3 length is 14 residues. CDR3 amino acids: CASSLNRNTGELFF. The CDR3 DNA follows: TGTGCCAGCAGCTTAAATAGGAACACCGGGGAGCTGTTTTTT.

The chain is built from TRBV2 and TRBJ2-7, with TRBD1 identical over 11 bases. Per germline, CDR1 SNHLY and CDR2 FYNNEI. Trimming removed 5 bases from V and 6 bases from J; junction bases left unmatched: 6. The CDR3 is made up of 14 amino acids. The chain's CDR3 is CASSMDRGLSEQYF. The DNA of the CDR3 is TGTGCCAGCAGTATGGACAGGGGGCTCTCCGAGCAGTACTTC.